The following is a T cell receptor beta chain sequence with its context. This clonotype appeared a few times. Its antigen remains unidentified. Base qualities are not at hand, and no much larger clone is one base apart. The data derive from a study of response to subunit inactivated influenza vaccine (dated by TCRdb to 2017 to 2018). For context, the study as a whole: To follow how T cells responded to a trivalent subunit inactivated influenza vaccine, the researchers relied on deep quantitative profiling of the T cell receptor repertoire. Study-wide findings and limitations: It was suggested by the authors that each seasonal influenza vaccination may recruit only a limited number of new T cells.

Receptors were amplified or captured by RT-PCR. For sequencing, an Illumina HiSeq 2500 was employed. TCRdb redid the processing of the public reads, applying fastp at Q25 and MiXCR, and retained in-frame beta chains. Rows with a matching CDR3 protein are joined into one entry that keeps the most common DNA and genes. The sample yields about 780,000 distinct CDR3 sequences; less than 20% were counted once. The ten largest make up 11% of the sample. CDR1 LGHNA and CDR2 YSLEER are derived from the germline V gene. The V end loses 0 bases and the J end loses 14 bases, and a stretch of 15 bases separates them. The CDR3, cysteine through phenylalanine, is 13 amino acids long. Only the CDR3 region is kept as DNA, spanning 39 bases read in frame from base 1.

The chain employs TRBV4-3 and TRBJ2-3; TRBD2 is a possible D gene, resting on 5 matching bases. The receptor's source is a man aged 45 to 65 who received an inactivated influenza vaccine. Donor details come from another sample of the same person, matched by shared clones. Sequences were derived from PBMCs from blood, sampled more than 4 days after vaccination. At the DNA level, the sequence is TGCGCCAGCAGCCAAGATTTGAGGGCTTTCGGGTATTTT. Translated, this gives CASSQDLRAFGYF.